The rows below give T cell receptor beta chains drawn from one sample of a study of OX40 agonist ivuxolimab in advanced cancers. Repertoires were generated with immunoSEQ multiplex PCR, while TCRdb's copy carries only in-frame clones and drops some. The data show over 70,000 clones, approximately 90% seen once. The source material was CD4+ or CD8+ T cells sorted from blood, sampled in a trial of the OX40 agonist ivuxolimab. All receptors derive from an adult with an advanced solid tumor such as melanoma, head and neck, liver or kidney cancer. The CDR3 runs from the conserved cysteine through the conserved F or W. The order of the fields is CDR3 protein, CDR3 DNA, J gene, V gene, D gene, CDR3 length, clone size. A D gene is named only where the DNA matches it firmly. Only part of the rows carry a size: once, few, many, or a class if the clone is expanded.

CDR3: CASSFSGTGANEQFF; DNA: TGTGCCAGCAGTTTCTCTGGGACAGGGGCCAATGAGCAGTTCTTC; J: TRBJ2-1; V: TRBV28; D: TRBD1; length: 15; size: .
CDR3: CASTDWQGGQPQHF; DNA: TGTGCCAGCACCGACTGGCAGGGCGGTCAGCCCCAGCATTTT; J: TRBJ1-5; V: TRBV6-5; D: .; length: 14; size: .
CDR3: CASSIGGGYEQYF; DNA: TGTGCCAGTAGTATAGGTGGCGGTTACGAGCAGTACTTC; J: TRBJ2-7; V: TRBV19; D: .; length: 13; size: .
CDR3: CASSLALTRSSYNEQFF; DNA: TGTGCCAGCAGCTTAGCGCTGACAAGGAGCTCCTACAATGAGCAGTTCTTC; J: TRBJ2-1; V: TRBV7-9; D: .; length: 17; size: once
CDR3: CASSPSRGYEQYF; DNA: TGTGCCAGCAGTCCCAGCAGGGGCTACGAGCAGTACTTC; J: TRBJ2-7; V: TRBV27; D: .; length: 13; size: once
CDR3: CATSRTSGRTSDTQYF; DNA: TGTGCCACCAGCAGAACCAGCGGGAGAACGTCAGATACGCAGTATTTT; J: TRBJ2-3; V: TRBV15; D: TRBD2; length: 16; size: .
CDR3: CASSKGPRNTGELFF; DNA: TGTGCCAGCAGCAAAGGGCCTAGAAACACCGGGGAGCTGTTTTTT; J: TRBJ2-2; V: TRBV21-1; D: .; length: 15; size: once
CDR3: CASSWPGGGNEKLFF; DNA: TGTGCCAGCAGCTGGCCAGGGGGCGGTAATGAAAAACTGTTTTTT; J: TRBJ1-4; V: TRBV7-2; D: TRBD1; length: 15; size: few
CDR3: CASSWTGPNSPLHF; DNA: TGTGCCAGCAGCTGGACAGGTCCTAATTCACCCCTCCACTTT; J: TRBJ1-6; V: TRBV5-4; D: TRBD1; length: 14; size: .
CDR3: CASSPGQGGSDTQYF; DNA: TGTGCCAGCTCACCGGGACAGGGTGGTTCAGATACGCAGTATTTT; J: TRBJ2-3; V: TRBV18; D: TRBD1; length: 15; size: few
CDR3: CASSRRGTGDNEKLFF; DNA: TGTGCCAGTAGTCGCCGTGGGACAGGGGATAATGAAAAACTGTTTTTT; J: TRBJ1-4; V: TRBV19; D: TRBD1; length: 16; size: .
CDR3: CAIGVGNQPQHF; DNA: TGTGCCATTGGGGTTGGCAATCAGCCCCAGCATTTT; J: TRBJ1-5; V: TRBV28; D: .; length: 12; size: once
CDR3: CASSLRGNAGANQETQYF; DNA: TGCGCCAGCAGCTTAAGGGGTAATGCGGGAGCGAACCAAGAGACCCAGTACTTC; J: TRBJ2-5; V: TRBV5-1; D: TRBD2; length: 18; size: .
CDR3: CSARSSLTYTF; DNA: TGCAGTGCTAGATCATCATTAACCTACACCTTC; J: TRBJ1-2; V: TRBV20-1; D: .; length: 11; size: .
CDR3: CASSPNRRGETQYF; DNA: TGTGCCAGCAGCCCCAATCGACGGGGAGAGACCCAGTACTTC; J: TRBJ2-5; V: TRBV7-3; D: .; length: 14; size: .
CDR3: CASSLMRANTGELFF; DNA: TGCGCCAGCAGCTTGATGCGGGCGAACACCGGGGAGCTGTTTTTT; J: TRBJ2-2; V: TRBV5-1; D: .; length: 15; size: .
CDR3: CASSLTGTVEQETQYF; DNA: TGCGCCAGCAGCTTGACAGGCACGGTGGAGCAAGAGACCCAGTACTTC; J: TRBJ2-5; V: TRBV5-1; D: .; length: 16; size: .
CDR3: CASSLISGGGETQYF; DNA: TGTGCCAGCAGCTTAATTTCAGGGGGCGGAGAGACCCAGTACTTC; J: TRBJ2-5; V: TRBV5-8; D: TRBD1; length: 15; size: once
CDR3: CASRIYEQYF; DNA: TGTGCCAGCAGGATCTACGAGCAGTACTTC; J: TRBJ2-7; V: TRBV2; D: .; length: 10; size: .
CDR3: CASSELGAHLLNTEAFF; DNA: TGTGCCAGCAGTGAATTGGGGGCCCACCTCCTGAACACTGAAGCTTTCTTT; J: TRBJ1-1; V: TRBV6-1; D: .; length: 17; size: .
CDR3: CASSSPGGVSGANVLTF; DNA: TGTGCCAGCAGCTCACCGGGAGGGGTTTCCGGGGCCAACGTCCTGACTTTC; J: TRBJ2-6; V: TRBV7-6; D: TRBD2; length: 17; size: .
CDR3: CASSPRQGLEAFF; DNA: TGTGCCAGCAGCCCGAGACAGGGGTTGGAAGCTTTCTTT; J: TRBJ1-1; V: TRBV7-6; D: TRBD1; length: 13; size: .
CDR3: CASSQDLRSTEAFF; DNA: TGTGCCAGCAGCCAAGACCTTAGGAGCACTGAAGCTTTCTTT; J: TRBJ1-1; V: TRBV4-2; D: .; length: 14; size: .
CDR3: CAIKESSGSNEQFF; DNA: TGTGCCATCAAGGAGTCTAGCGGGAGCAATGAGCAGTTCTTC; J: TRBJ2-1; V: TRBV10-3; D: TRBD2; length: 14; size: .
CDR3: CASRRNRRNLNYGYTF; DNA: TGTGCCAGCAGGAGGAACCGAAGGAACCTGAACTATGGCTACACCTTC; J: TRBJ1-2; V: TRBV2; D: .; length: 16; size: .
CDR3: CASRIAGPRNEQFF; DNA: TGTGCCAGCAGAATAGCTGGGCCTAGGAATGAGCAGTTCTTC; J: TRBJ2-1; V: TRBV28; D: .; length: 14; size: .
CDR3: CASSLTGAGRGYTF; DNA: TGCGCCAGCAGCTTGACGGGGGCGGGTCGTGGCTACACCTTC; J: TRBJ1-2; V: TRBV5-1; D: .; length: 14; size: .
CDR3: CASSMRGGNTEAFF; DNA: TGTGCCAGTAGTATGAGGGGGGGGAACACTGAAGCTTTCTTT; J: TRBJ1-1; V: TRBV19; D: .; length: 14; size: .
CDR3: CASSLTPSDTNQPQHF; DNA: TGTGCCAGCAGCTTAACCCCCTCAGACACAAATCAGCCCCAGCATTTT; J: TRBJ1-5; V: TRBV5-5; D: .; length: 16; size: .
CDR3: CASSLAGTVGTDTQYF; DNA: TGTGCCAGCAGCTTAGCCGGGACAGTTGGCACAGATACGCAGTATTTT; J: TRBJ2-3; V: TRBV7-9; D: TRBD1; length: 16; size: .
CDR3: CASSPGQNTGELFF; DNA: TGTGCCAGCAGCCCGGGACAGAACACCGGGGAGCTGTTTTTT; J: TRBJ2-2; V: TRBV7-3; D: .; length: 14; size: .
CDR3: CASSLISTGGRNEQFF; DNA: TGTGCCAGCAGTTTAATTAGCACAGGGGGGAGGAATGAGCAGTTCTTC; J: TRBJ2-1; V: TRBV28; D: TRBD1; length: 16; size: .
CDR3: CASSRIRQVQFF; DNA: TGTGCCAGCAGCCGTATTAGACAGGTTCAGTTCTTC; J: TRBJ2-1; V: TRBV7-2; D: .; length: 12; size: .
CDR3: CAWGPGLTTSEQFF; DNA: TGTGCCTGGGGCCCGGGACTAACTACCAGTGAGCAGTTCTTC; J: TRBJ2-1; V: TRBV30; D: TRBD2; length: 14; size: .
CDR3: CASRRQGVRETQYF; DNA: TGTGCCAGCAGGCGACAGGGGGTTCGGGAGACCCAGTACTTC; J: TRBJ2-5; V: TRBV28; D: TRBD1; length: 14; size: .
CDR3: CASSPLGGATYGNTIYF; DNA: TGTGCCAGCAGCCCATTAGGGGGGGCAACTTATGGAAACACCATATATTTT; J: TRBJ1-3; V: TRBV27; D: .; length: 17; size: .
CDR3: CASSPGTSRTGELFF; DNA: TGTGCCAGCAGCCCCGGGACTAGCCGCACCGGGGAGCTGTTTTTT; J: TRBJ2-2; V: TRBV7-3; D: TRBD2; length: 15; size: .
CDR3: CASSRTRKYEQYF; DNA: TGTGCCAGCAGTCGGACTAGAAAATACGAGCAGTACTTC; J: TRBJ2-7; V: TRBV27; D: TRBD2; length: 13; size: .
CDR3: CASSEPGLAGTNIQYF; DNA: TGTGCCAGCAGCGAACCGGGACTAGCGGGAACGAACATTCAGTACTTC; J: TRBJ2-4; V: TRBV7-2; D: TRBD2; length: 16; size: .
CDR3: CASSLSGANVLTF; DNA: TGTGCCAGCAGCCTCAGTGGGGCCAACGTCCTGACTTTC; J: TRBJ2-6; V: TRBV28; D: .; length: 13; size: .
CDR3: CASSLSGGPGEQYF; DNA: TGTGCCAGCAGCTTATCGGGAGGGCCTGGCGAGCAGTACTTC; J: TRBJ2-7; V: TRBV7-9; D: TRBD2; length: 14; size: .
CDR3: CASSLRGRVNTDTQYF; DNA: TGTGCCAGCAGCTTGAGGGGCAGGGTAAACACAGATACGCAGTATTTT; J: TRBJ2-3; V: TRBV7-2; D: .; length: 16; size: .
CDR3: CASSFLQGARETQYF; DNA: TGTGCCAGCAGCTTTTTACAGGGGGCTCGGGAGACCCAGTACTTC; J: TRBJ2-5; V: TRBV7-8; D: TRBD1; length: 15; size: .
CDR3: CATSKGHLGTDTQYF; DNA: TGTGCCACCAGCAAGGGACATCTAGGCACAGATACGCAGTATTTT; J: TRBJ2-3; V: TRBV15; D: .; length: 15; size: once
CDR3: CASSYWGTSVTDEQYF; DNA: TGTGCCAGCAGTTACTGGGGGACTAGCGTGACGGACGAGCAGTACTTC; J: TRBJ2-7; V: TRBV6-6; D: TRBD2; length: 16; size: .
CDR3: CASSSTETQYF; DNA: TGTGCCAGCAGCTCGACCGAGACCCAGTACTTC; J: TRBJ2-5; V: TRBV7-9; D: .; length: 11; size: .
CDR3: CASRIIQGAVYGNQPQHF; DNA: TGTGCCAGCAGAATCATACAGGGGGCGGTATACGGCAATCAGCCCCAGCATTTT; J: TRBJ1-5; V: TRBV28; D: TRBD1; length: 18; size: .
CDR3: CASSEADEGWQTQYF; DNA: TGTGCCAGCAGCGAGGCAGATGAGGGCTGGCAGACCCAGTACTTC; J: TRBJ2-5; V: TRBV5-4; D: .; length: 15; size: .
CDR3: CASSGTGNYGYTF; DNA: TGTGCCAGCAGTGGGACAGGGAACTATGGCTACACCTTC; J: TRBJ1-2; V: TRBV2; D: TRBD1; length: 13; size: .
CDR3: CSVDRDSSSYNEQFF; DNA: TGCAGCGTGGACCGGGACTCGAGCTCCTACAATGAGCAGTTCTTC; J: TRBJ2-1; V: TRBV29-1; D: .; length: 15; size: few
CDR3: CATSSGTGGRNQPQHF; DNA: TGTGCCACCAGCAGCGGGACAGGGGGCCGCAATCAGCCCCAGCATTTT; J: TRBJ1-5; V: TRBV15; D: TRBD1; length: 16; size: .
CDR3: CASSPEVDRRNEQFF; DNA: TGTGCCAGCAGCCCGGAGGTAGATCGTAGGAATGAGCAGTTCTTC; J: TRBJ2-1; V: TRBV5-4; D: .; length: 15; size: .
CDR3: CASSPLARDTQYF; DNA: TGCGCCAGCAGCCCCTTAGCGCGGGATACGCAGTATTTT; J: TRBJ2-3; V: TRBV5-1; D: .; length: 13; size: .
CDR3: CASSLSDRLAGPSEQYF; DNA: TGCGCCAGCAGCCTGAGCGACAGACTAGCGGGACCTTCCGAGCAGTACTTC; J: TRBJ2-7; V: TRBV4-1; D: TRBD2; length: 17; size: .
CDR3: CASSPGLAGGPDEQFF; DNA: TGCGCCAGCAGCCCAGGGCTAGCGGGAGGGCCTGATGAGCAGTTCTTC; J: TRBJ2-1; V: TRBV4-3; D: TRBD2; length: 16; size: .
CDR3: CASSYPGQGAREQYF; DNA: TGTGCCAGCAGTTACCCCGGACAGGGGGCGCGGGAGCAGTACTTC; J: TRBJ2-7; V: TRBV6-6; D: TRBD1; length: 15; size: .
CDR3: CASSPLQGETQYF; DNA: TGTGCCAGCAGCCCCTTGCAGGGAGAGACCCAGTACTTC; J: TRBJ2-5; V: TRBV7-6; D: .; length: 13; size: once
CDR3: CASGLGGRRNQPQHF; DNA: TGTGCCAGCGGGCTGGGGGGACGTCGCAATCAGCCCCAGCATTTT; J: TRBJ1-5; V: TRBV11-2; D: .; length: 15; size: .